The next 19 T cell receptor beta chains were all read from a single sample in a study of shared clonotypes between healthy human individuals (dated by TCRdb to the early 2020s). Library generation was performed with the immunoSEQ multiplex PCR assay. TCRdb took over this immuneACCESS table, retaining in-frame rearrangements with V and J assigned. Such tables are incomplete; in checked studies, under half of the missing clones stem from an unresolved V gene, and the remainder is unexplained. For this sample there are a few million clones; under 95% appear just once. 0.37% of the sample is in the top ten clones. The specimen was naive CD4+ T cells from PBMCs. Per the publication, the cell subset or site label means: CD45RA+ positively selected. The receptor set was obtained from a man aged 18 to 30 in good health. Some clones in this sample may be carry-over from other donors' samples.

This chain joins TRBV29-1 and TRBJ1-1; 7 bases are a match to TRBD1. V gave up 6 bases and J gave up 0 bases; unmatched junction bases: 7. This CDR3 has 14 amino acids. Germline lookup yields CDR1 SQVTM and CDR2 ANQGSEA. CDR3 sequence reads: CSVHGQAMNTEAFF. The CDR3 region has the DNA TGCAGCGTCCACGGACAGGCGATGAACACTGAAGCTTTCTTT.

J is TRBJ2-5 and V is TRBV15; tentatively, D is TRBD1 (6 bases). The CDR3 runs 15 residues. CDR1 is LNHNV, CDR2 YYDKDF, per germline (reference sequence). V shed 1 base and J shed 5 bases, with 14 bases lying between them. For the CDR3, the DNA is TGTGCCACCAGCAGAGGGACAGTCTTCAAGGAGACCCAGTACTTC. It translates to CATSRGTVFKETQYF.

The V call is TRBV28, the J call TRBJ2-3; D unclear. CDR1 is MDHEN, CDR2 SYDVKM, per germline. The CDR3 covers 16 residues. The V end was cut by 6 bases, the J end by 2 bases, with 18 bases between. The CDR3 nucleotides are TGTGCCAGCAGCCGACCGGCGGCAGGCTACACAGATACGCAGTATTTT. This codes for CASSRPAAGYTDTQYF. Full variable domain (rest looked up from reference TRBV28 and TRBJ2-3): DVKVTQSSRYLVKRTGEKVFLECVQDMDHENMFWYRQDPGLGLRLIYFSYDVKMKEKGDIPEGYSVSREKKERFSLILESASTNQTSMYLCASSRPAAGYTDTQYFGPGTRLTVL.

V gene TRBV15 combines with J gene TRBJ2-3; maybe TRBD2 (5 bases). Germline V CDR1 and CDR2: LNHNV, YYDKDF (reference sequence). V lost 1 base to trimming and J lost 2 bases, with 13 bases between them. The CDR3 totals 16 residues. The CDR3: CATSRVPGLYTDTQYF. The CDR3 region has the DNA TGTGCCACCAGCAGAGTTCCCGGACTGTACACAGATACGCAGTATTTT.

In regard to this clone: This sample also contains other DNA sequences that code for the same CDR3. The chain is built from TRBV7-9 and TRBJ2-2; TRBD1 might be the D (6 bases). CDR1 is SEHNR, CDR2 FQNEAQ, per germline (reference sequence). V was pared by 1 base and J by 1 base, with 7 bases between. The CDR3 runs 15 residues. CDR3 bases: TGTGCCAGCAGCTTAGGGGGACAGAACACCGGGGAGCTGTTTTTT. Translation: CASSLGGQNTGELFF. The whole variable domain, remainder taken from reference TRBV7-9 and TRBJ2-2, is DTGVSQNPRHKITKRGQNVTFRCDPISEHNRLYWYRQTLGQGPEFLTYFQNEAQLEKSRLLSDRFSAERPKGSFSTLEIQRTEQGDSAMYLCASSLGGQNTGELFFGEGSRLTVL.

V usage is TRBV10-3 and J usage is TRBJ2-5, with a possible D match to TRBD1 (6 bases). Trimming pared 6 bases from V and 1 base from J, leaving 9 bases between. Germline V gives CDR1 ENHRY, CDR2 SYGVKD. This CDR3 is built from 13 residues. CDR3 DNA: TGTGCCATCAGCAGGGGCCCCCAAGAGACCCAGTACTTC. Translating it yields CAISRGPQETQYF.

The gene calls are TRBV9 and TRBJ2-1; 9 positions match TRBD2. Germline CDR1 and CDR2: SGDLS and YYNGEE. The CDR3 covers 16 residues. With 0 bases clipped from V and 8 bases from J, the junction kept 9 bases outside the gene matches. The CDR3 protein is CASSVVAGGPIHEQFF. The CDR3 DNA reads as TGTGCCAGCAGCGTAGTGGCGGGAGGGCCTATACATGAGCAGTTCTTC.

The chain uses TRBV6-5 and TRBJ1-4; 8 nucleotides match TRBD1. Trimming removed 4 bases from V and 8 bases from J; junction bases left unmatched: 3. The length of the CDR3 is 13 residues. Germline assignment: CDR1 MNHEY and CDR2 SVGAGI. The chain's CDR3 is CASSLQGGEKLFF. The CDR3 nucleotides read TGTGCCAGCAGTTTACAGGGGGGAGAAAAACTGTTTTTT.

As to this clone: Other DNA sequences within the sample encode an identical CDR3. The chain is built from TRBV19 and TRBJ1-2; D unclear. Per the germline V gene, CDR1 is LNHDA and CDR2 is SQIVND (reference sequence). The CDR3 is 13 amino acids. Trimming left V 3 bases short and J 4 bases short, with 9 bases between. CDR3 sequence (DNA): TGTGCCAGTAGTATGAGAGGCAGCTATGGCTACACCTTC. Translating it yields CASSMRGSYGYTF.

The chain is built from TRBV4-1 and TRBJ2-2; the D gene is possibly TRBD2 (6 bases). The CDR3 contains 14 residues. The V and J ends lost 2 bases and 6 bases respectively, with 10 bases between them. CDR1 is MGHRA and CDR2 is YSYEKL in the germline V gene. The CDR3 is CASSQPGGAGELFF. CDR3 coding DNA: TGCGCCAGCAGCCAACCAGGAGGGGCCGGGGAGCTGTTTTTT.

The CDR3: CASSRDRGSAETQYF. CDR3 sequence (DNA): TGTGCCAGCAGCAGAGACAGGGGGAGTGCGGAGACCCAGTACTTC. The gene calls are TRBV7-8 and TRBJ2-5; 9 nucleotides line up with TRBD1. The CDR3 is 15 residues long. J lost 5 bases, V lost 5 bases, and 9 bases had no gene match. Per the germline V gene, CDR1 is SGHVS and CDR2 is FQNEAQ.

V gene TRBV9 combines with J gene TRBJ2-5; the match to TRBD2 covers 10 bases. J gave up 5 bases and V 4 bases, and 8 bases lay outside the gene matches. Germline CDR1 reads SGDLS; CDR2 reads YYNGEE. The CDR3 consists of 15 residues. The CDR3: CASSKAGGLWETQYF. The CDR3 DNA follows: TGTGCCAGCAGCAAAGCGGGGGGGCTTTGGGAGACCCAGTACTTC.

This rearrangement joins TRBV5-4 to TRBJ2-7; D is possibly TRBD1 (6 bases). The CDR3 consists of 15 residues. Trimming took 6 bases from V and 6 from J, leaving 22 bases between them. Germline CDR1 is SGHNT and CDR2 is YYREEE (reference sequence). CDR3 nucleotide sequence: TGTGCCAGCACCTCGGGTTTATTGGAAGGGGGCGAGCAGTACTTC. Translated: CASTSGLLEGGEQYF.

A remark on this clone: Distinct nucleotide sequences in the sample also encode this CDR3. The V call is TRBV9, the J call TRBJ2-2; 9 bases agree with TRBD2. The CDR3 runs 16 residues. Looked up from germline, CDR1 is SGDLS and CDR2 is YYNGEE. The ends lost 0 bases at V and 4 bases at J; junction bases unmatched: 4. The CDR3 DNA reads as TGTGCCAGCAGCGTAGGGCTAGCGGGAACCACCGGGGAGCTGTTTTTT. It codes for CASSVGLAGTTGELFF. The full variable domain, with the rest looked up from reference TRBV9 and TRBJ2-2, is DSGVTQTPKHLITATGQRVTLRCSPRSGDLSVYWYQQSLDQGLQFLIQYYNGEERAKGNILERFSAQQFPDLHSELNLSSLELGDSALYFCASSVGLAGTTGELFFGEGSRLTVL.

J is TRBJ1-5 and V is TRBV12-2; the table's D call TRBD1 went unverified against the DNA. TRBV12-2 is flagged as a pseudogene. The CDR3 is made up of 15 amino acids. CDR3 sequence reads: CASRSGQGENQPQHF. CDR3 coding DNA: TGTGCAAGTCGCTCCGGACAGGGGGAAAATCAGCCCCAGCATTTT.

V usage is TRBV27 and J usage is TRBJ1-2, with a weak D call TRBD1 (5 bases). Trimming removed 1 base from V and 8 bases from J, with 17 bases in between. Germline values: CDR1 MNHEY, CDR2 SMNVEV (reference sequence). This CDR3 is built from 15 residues. CDR3 loop: CASSLFGGLLEGYTF. CDR3 nucleotide sequence: TGTGCCAGCAGTTTATTCGGGGGACTCTTAGAAGGCTACACCTTC.

The chain recombines TRBV2 with TRBJ2-7; no firm D call. The CDR3 totals 14 residues. The germline V and J ends were trimmed by 4 bases and 3 bases, with 13 bases remaining between them. The germline V gene has CDR1 SNHLY and CDR2 FYNNEI. The CDR3 spells CASSGYGSRYEQYF. Here the CDR3 DNA reads TGTGCCAGCAGTGGGTACGGCAGCCGCTACGAGCAGTACTTC.

The chain is built from TRBV2 and TRBJ2-7; maybe TRBD1 (6 bases). CDR1 is SNHLY, CDR2 FYNNEI, per germline. The V gene lost 7 bases and the J gene lost 2 bases, with 18 bases spanning the gap. The CDR3 is 15 residues long. CDR3 in DNA: TGTGCCAGCAAAAACGGTGGGACATTACCCTACGAGCAGTACTTC. It is translated as CASKNGGTLPYEQYF. Looking up the rest from reference TRBV2 and TRBJ2-7 gives the full variable domain: EPEVTQTPSHQVTQMGQEVILRCVPISNHLYFYWYRQILGQKVEFLVSFYNNEISEKSEIFDDQFSVERPDGSNFTLKIRSTKLEDSAMYFCASKNGGTLPYEQYFGPGTRLTVT.

The count of this clone is one. The rearrangement uses TRBV5-1 and TRBJ2-5; D possibly matches TRBD1 or TRBD2 (5 bases each). This CDR3 region has 15 residues. CDR1 SGHRS and CDR2 YFSETQ come from the germline V gene. With 5 bases removed from V and 4 bases from J, the gap between germline ends came to 18 bases. The CDR3 loop is CASRYSIRGPETQYF. The CDR3 nucleotides are TGCGCCAGCAGATACTCGATCCGGGGACCAGAGACCCAGTACTTC. Combining the CDR3 with reference TRBV5-1 and TRBJ2-5 gives the whole variable domain KAGVTQTPRYLIKTRGQQVTLSCSPISGHRSVSWYQQTPGQGLQFLFEYFSETQRNKGNFPGRFSGRQFSNSRSEMNVSTLELGDSALYLCASRYSIRGPETQYFGPGTRLLVL.